This T cell receptor beta chain was sequenced for a study of shared clonotypes between healthy human individuals. Assay used: immunoSEQ multiplex PCR; TCRdb lists only in-frame clones, some missing. The sample has about 2.2 million clones, approximately 94% seen once. V shed 2 bases and J shed 0 bases, with 7 bases lying between them. Per the germline V gene, CDR1 is SGHAT and CDR2 is FQNNGV. CDR3 length: 14 residues. Positively selected for CCR7, the CD45RO-negative cells used as naive CD8 cells excluded terminally differentiated effector memory CD45RA+ cells. The sample was naive CD8+ T cells from PBMCs. This TCR derives from a man aged 18 to 29 in good health. Some clones in this sample may be carry-over from other donors' samples. The chain has TRBV11-2 and TRBJ1-1; D is undetermined. The CDR3: CASSLFSVNTEAFF. The CDR3 DNA follows: TGTGCCAGCAGCTTATTTTCGGTGAACACTGAAGCTTTCTTT.